These 15 T cell receptor beta chains were sequenced from one sample in a study of prognosis after radiotherapy for stage I lung cancer. By two-round multiplex PCR, the TCR beta CDR3 was amplified from genomic DNA. The use of primers specific to each TRBV and TRBJ gene characterized first-round PCR. TCRdb called the multiplex PCR reads again in MiXCR, with one record for every CDR3 protein. Counted here are about 17,000 distinct CDR3 sequences, about a sixth occurring once; the ten biggest clones make up around two fifths. The starting material was PBMCs, obtained before or after stereotactic body radiation therapy (not recorded which). The source is a donor aged 50 or older with non-small cell lung cancer.

This clonotype was recorded once. It differs at one base from a far larger clone, so likely a read error. V and J are TRBV18 and TRBJ2-5, with D possibly matching TRBD2 (6 bases). The DNA matches TRBJ2-7 better at its end, which makes the J call doubtful. The CDR3 spans 13 residues. Germline V gene sequence: CDR1 KGHSH, CDR2 LQKENI. For the CDR3, the DNA is TGTGTCAGCTCACCACCCCGGGGGTACGAGCAGTACTTC. It specifies CVSSPPRGYEQYF.

This clonotype was detected many times. The CDR3 loop is CACLGQGWGYTF. The DNA of the CDR3 is TGTGCCTGCTTAGGACAGGGCTGGGGCTACACCTTC. The chain employs TRBV30 and TRBJ1-2, with 8 bases fitting TRBD1. Germline-derived CDR1 and CDR2 are GTSNPN and SVGIG (reference sequence). The length of the CDR3 is 12 residues. The V segment lost 6 bases and the J segment 8 bases; nucleotides outside the gene matches: 8.

At least ten counts were recorded for this clonotype. This chain uses TRBV7-2 with TRBJ2-3; TRBD2 might be the D (5 bases). The CDR3 totals 12 residues. Germline values: CDR1 SGHTA, CDR2 FQGNSA. With 3 bases removed from V and 6 bases from J, the gap between germline ends came to 7 bases. CDR3: CASSFGGDTQYF. CDR3 sequence (DNA): TGTGCCAGCAGCTTCGGCGGGGATACGCAGTATTTT.

This clonotype came up many times. The chain combines TRBV7-3 with TRBJ2-3; D is unclear. This CDR3 is built from 13 residues. Trimming cost V 0 bases and J 5 bases, with 6 bases left between them. CDR1 is SGHTA and CDR2 is FQGTGA in the germline V gene. CDR3: CASSLTLEDTQYF. CDR3 bases: TGTGCCAGCAGCTTAACTCTGGAAGATACGCAGTATTTT. Full variable domain (missing parts from reference TRBV7-3 and TRBJ2-3): GAGVSQTPSNKVTEKGKYVELRCDPISGHTALYWYRQSLGQGPEFLIYFQGTGAADDSGLPNDRFFAVRPEGSVSTLKIQRTERGDSAVYLCASSLTLEDTQYFGPGTRLTVL.

This clonotype was observed many times. V usage is TRBV7-2 and J usage is TRBJ1-3; D is undetermined. The V gene lost 4 bases and the J gene lost 2 bases, with 6 bases spanning the gap. Germline V gene sequence: CDR1 SGHTA, CDR2 FQGNSA. The CDR3 is 13 amino acids. Written as DNA, the CDR3 is TGTGCCAGCAGCTCCTTCACTGGAAACACCATATATTTT. It encodes CASSSFTGNTIYF. Based on the CDR3 plus reference TRBV7-2 and TRBJ1-3, the full variable domain is GAGVSQSPSNKVTEKGKDVELRCDPISGHTALYWYRQSLGQGLEFLIYFQGNSAPDKSGLPSDRFSAERTGGSVSTLTIQRTQQEDSAVYLCASSSFTGNTIYFGEGSWLTVV.

The gene calls are TRBV15 and TRBJ1-5; 7 nucleotides align to TRBD1. CDR1 and CDR2 from the germline V gene are LNHNV and YYDKDF (reference sequence). V was pared by 8 bases and J by 4 bases, with 5 bases of the junction left unmatched. The length of the CDR3 is 13 residues. In DNA form, the CDR3 reads TGTGCCACCGCCGACAGGGAAAATCAGCCCCAGCATTTT. It encodes CATADRENQPQHF.

V is TRBV20-1 and J is TRBJ2-5, with D unresolved. CDR1 and CDR2 from the germline V gene are DFQATT and SNEGSKA (reference sequence). The germline V and J ends were trimmed by 4 bases and 2 bases, with 11 bases remaining between them. The CDR3 is 13 amino acids. The DNA of the CDR3 is TGCAGTGCTATCGTCGGGCAGCAAGAGACCCAGTACTTC. Its translation is CSAIVGQQETQYF.

This clonotype occurred many times. The chain employs TRBV19 and TRBJ2-3; D is unclear. Trimming stripped 5 bases from V and 2 bases from J, with 11 bases between. The CDR3 totals 14 residues. Germline V gene sequence: CDR1 LNHDA, CDR2 SQIVND (reference sequence). CDR3 loop: CASSSGPITDTQYF. CDR3 bases: TGTGCCAGTAGTTCCGGACCCATCACAGATACGCAGTATTTT. Based on the CDR3 plus reference TRBV19 and TRBJ2-3, the full variable domain is DGGITQSPKYLFRKEGQNVTLSCEQNLNHDAMYWYRQDPGQGLRLIYYSQIVNDFQKGDIAEGYSVSREKKESFPLTVTSAQKNPTAFYLCASSSGPITDTQYFGPGTRLTVL.

This clonotype came up many times. This rearrangement joins TRBV20-1 to TRBJ2-6; no clear D gene. The length of the CDR3 is 15 residues. Trimming took off 3 bases at V and 0 bases at J, with 9 bases between the two ends. Per the germline V gene, CDR1 is DFQATT and CDR2 is SNEGSKA (reference sequence). CDR3: CSARDAGSGANVLTF. In nucleotides, the CDR3 is TGCAGTGCTAGGGACGCCGGCTCTGGGGCCAACGTCCTGACTTTC.

This clonotype was counted ten times or more. This chain uses TRBV7-9 with TRBJ2-3; 8 positions agree with TRBD2. J gave up 0 bases and V 5 bases, and 7 bases lay outside the gene matches. CDR1 and CDR2 (germline): SEHNR, FQNEAQ (reference sequence). The CDR3 spans 16 residues. CDR3 DNA sequence: TGTGCCAGCAGCGGCAATGCGGGAGGTAGCACAGATACGCAGTATTTT. Its translation: CASSGNAGGSTDTQYF.

This clonotype was seen at least ten times. The chain is built from TRBV28 and TRBJ2-5, with a weak D call TRBD2 (5 bases). This CDR3 region has 12 residues. Trimming took off 2 bases at V and 5 bases at J, with 6 bases between the two ends. CDR1 is MDHEN and CDR2 is SYDVKM in the germline V gene. The CDR3 DNA reads TGTGCCAGCAGTTTACCGGGGGAGACCCAGTACTTC. Translating it yields CASSLPGETQYF.

The chain has TRBV5-1 and TRBJ2-1; either TRBD1 or TRBD2 may fit D (6 bases each). The germline V and J ends were trimmed by 4 bases and 8 bases, with 22 bases remaining between them. CDR3 length: 16 residues. From germline, CDR1 is SGHRS and CDR2 YFSETQ. The CDR3: CASSRRGGWITDEQFF. The CDR3 DNA reads TGCGCCAGCAGCCGCCGAGGGGGGTGGATTACTGATGAGCAGTTCTTC.

As for this clonotype: It differs at one base from a far larger clone, so likely a read error. V is TRBV7-6 and J is TRBJ2-2; 13 bases agree with TRBD2. Germline loops: CDR1 SGHVS, CDR2 FNYEAQ. The CDR3 has 20 amino acids. Unmatched junction bases numbered 15, after V lost 5 bases and J lost 3 bases. The chain's CDR3 is CASSPRPRTSGSTYTGELFF. The CDR3 nucleotides are TGTGCCAGCAGCCCCCGACCGCGGACTAGCGGGAGTACTTACACCGGGGAGCTGTTTTTT.

This clonotype was seen at least ten times. The rearrangement joins TRBV7-9 to TRBJ2-1, with 9 positions matching TRBD1. Germline V CDR1 and CDR2: SEHNR, FQNEAQ (reference sequence). This CDR3 comprises 15 residues. V shed 5 bases, J shed 6 bases, and the junction held 8 bases outside the gene matches. CDR3 loop: CASSLGTGLPNEQFF. CDR3 DNA sequence: TGTGCCAGCAGCCTAGGGACAGGGCTACCCAATGAGCAGTTCTTC.

This chain links TRBV6-5 with TRBJ2-2; possibly TRBD1 or TRBD2 for D (5 bases each). Trimming removed 2 bases at V and 3 bases at J, with 7 bases between. The germline V gene has CDR1 MNHEY and CDR2 SVGAGI. The CDR3 totals 14 residues. In DNA form, the CDR3 reads TGTGCCAGCAGTTACGGGACCTACACCGGGGAGCTGTTTTTT. The encoded protein is CASSYGTYTGELFF.